This T cell receptor beta chain was profiled in a study of cytomegalovirus exposure and HLA in healthy donors. Broader study findings: In the analysis, some V segments, TRBV6-2 and TRBV6-3 included, were excluded as indistinguishable. Apart from CMV serostatus, no immune exposure information was available. Segments of the TCR beta V type were, in most cases, productive about 90% or about 30% of the time in an earlier analysis.

Remarks on this clone: The antigen is not known.

The PCR employed 60 Vbeta primers together with 13 Jbeta primers. Per the authors' pipeline: As a later analysis found, there were 80 million or so unique TCR beta chains, of which roughly 11 million were shared. The method was immunoSEQ multiplex PCR; TCRdb's version includes in-frame clones alone and lacks a portion of them. That table furnishes V, J and clone size, whereas the DNA furnished D and trimming. The sample holds around 140,000 clones, 82% seen once. V was pared by 1 base and J by 0 bases, with 18 bases between. The CDR3 covers 18 residues. Looked up from germline, CDR1 is KGHSH and CDR2 is LQKENI.

This chain uses TRBV18 with TRBJ1-1; a weak D match, TRBD1 (5 bases). Sequenced: PBMCs. The receptor's source is a male donor in good health and CMV-seronegative. CDR3 sequence (DNA): TGTGCCAGCTCACCACAGTCCTCTCTCGGGGGGATGAACACTGAAGCTTTCTTT. Its protein product is CASSPQSSLGGMNTEAFF. The full variable domain, in which reference TRBV18 and TRBJ1-1 provide the parts outside the CDR3, is NAGVMQNPRHLVRRRGQEARLRCSPMKGHSHVYWYRQLPEEGLKFMVYLQKENIIDESGMPKERFSAEFPKEGPSILRIQQVVRGDSAAYFCASSPQSSLGGMNTEAFFGQGTRLTVV.